The 4 T cell receptor beta chains below were found in one sample sequenced in a study of TIL therapy for anti-PD-1-resistant metastatic lung cancer (dated by TCRdb to the early 2020s). The time point label for this specimen denotes: pre-treatment sample, taken before nivolumab and TIL therapy. Using bias-controlled multiplex PCR with the immunoSEQ v3 hsTCRB kit, the TCR beta CDR3 regions were amplified from genomic DNA. The clones in this table, taken by TCRdb from immuneACCESS, are in-frame only. Not every clone is retained; where verified, under half of the shortfall comes from an unresolved V gene, and the cause of the rest is unknown. The sample data list more than 45,000 clones, and around 86% of these were observed just once. The leading ten clones occupy 2.5% to 3% of the sample. This sample comprised blood, obtained at baseline. These receptors all come from a person between 30 and 80 years old with non-small cell lung cancer.

The chain has TRBV5-1 and TRBJ1-1; D not certain. Trimming pared 4 bases from V and 0 bases from J, leaving 19 bases between. The CDR3 consists of 17 residues. Germline CDR1 SGHRS, CDR2 YFSETQ. CDR3 amino acids: CASSQEAIRAMNTEAFF. In DNA, the CDR3 is TGCGCCAGCAGCCAGGAGGCTATAAGAGCGATGAACACTGAAGCTTTCTTT. The complete variable domain, with remaining parts taken from reference TRBV5-1 and TRBJ1-1, reads KAGVTQTPRYLIKTRGQQVTLSCSPISGHRSVSWYQQTPGQGLQFLFEYFSETQRNKGNFPGRFSGRQFSNSRSEMNVSTLELGDSALYLCASSQEAIRAMNTEAFFGQGTRLTVV.

This rearrangement joins TRBV7-8 to TRBJ1-4, with a weak D call TRBD1 (5 bases). V shed 6 bases and J shed 4 bases, with 12 bases lying between them. The CDR3 runs 14 residues. Germline V gene lookup returns CDR1 SGHVS and CDR2 FQNEAQ. The CDR3: CASRGRDGNEKLFF. The CDR3 DNA reads TGTGCCAGCAGGGGTAGGGACGGTAATGAAAAACTGTTTTTT.

The V and J genes are TRBV10-1 and TRBJ1-3, with 8 bases matching TRBD1. Trimming cost V 8 bases and J 0 bases; bases outside gene matches: 15. The CDR3 has 18 amino acids. Germline V gene data show CDR1 as WNHNN and CDR2 as SYGVQD (reference sequence). The CDR3, as DNA: TGCGCCAGCCAATTAGTCGGGACAGGCTCTCTCTCTGGAAACACCATATATTTT. This translates into CASQLVGTGSLSGNTIYF.

The chain links TRBV5-1 to TRBJ1-4; D remains unclear. V was trimmed by 1 base and J by 12 bases, leaving 13 bases between them. Germline-derived CDR1 and CDR2 are SGHRS and YFSETQ. The length of the CDR3 is 13 residues. CDR3 DNA sequence: TGCGCCAGCAGCTTGCGTCCTTCGGCGGAACTGTTTTTT. Amino acid sequence: CASSLRPSAELFF. Looking up the rest from reference TRBV5-1 and TRBJ1-4 gives the full variable domain: KAGVTQTPRYLIKTRGQQVTLSCSPISGHRSVSWYQQTPGQGLQFLFEYFSETQRNKGNFPGRFSGRQFSNSRSEMNVSTLELGDSALYLCASSLRPSAELFFGSGTQLSVL.